This TCR beta chain was recorded in a study of blood T cells in healthy people across ages. Study results and caveats: Among long-lived donors, naive CD4+ cells were more numerous and diversity higher than in aged donors.

Together with a sample-barcoded 5' primer, a J-beta primer mix was included in a second PCR lasting about 6 to 11 cycles. A 12-random-nucleotide template-switch adaptor tagged each cDNA molecule. TCRdb reprocessed the 5' RACE reads with MiXCR, giving one entry per CDR3 protein. In the table there are about 1,500,000 distinct CDR3 sequences, 28% of which are singletons. Notes on this clonotype: Its antigen is unidentified.

The individuals who served as donors were healthy Caucasians living in Russia, aged roughly 6 to 100. CDR1 and CDR2 (germline): MDHEN, SYDVKM. Trimming left V 8 bases short and J 3 bases short, with 12 bases between. The CDR3 is 13 residues long. Sequencing used blood. The TCR sequence derives from a woman in her 30s in good health. The chain employs TRBV28 and TRBJ2-3; D perhaps matches TRBD2 (7 bases). CDR3 region: CASGGGLTDTQYF. In DNA form, the CDR3 reads TGTGCCAGCGGGGGGGGCCTAACAGATACGCAGTATTTT. Full variable domain (remainder filled in from reference TRBV28 and TRBJ2-3): DVKVTQSSRYLVKRTGEKVFLECVQDMDHENMFWYRQDPGLGLRLIYFSYDVKMKEKGDIPEGYSVSREKKERFSLILESASTNQTSMYLCASGGGLTDTQYFGPGTRLTVL.